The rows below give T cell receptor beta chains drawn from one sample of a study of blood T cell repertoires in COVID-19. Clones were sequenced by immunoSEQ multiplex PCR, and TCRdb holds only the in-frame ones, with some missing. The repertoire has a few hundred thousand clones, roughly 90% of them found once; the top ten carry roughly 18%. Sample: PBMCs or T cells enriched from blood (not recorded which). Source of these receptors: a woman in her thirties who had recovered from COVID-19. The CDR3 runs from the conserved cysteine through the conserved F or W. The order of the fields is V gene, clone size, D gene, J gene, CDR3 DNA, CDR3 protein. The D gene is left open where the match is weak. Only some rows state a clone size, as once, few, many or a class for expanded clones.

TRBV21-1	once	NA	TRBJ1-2	TGTGCCAGCAGCAAACCTGATGGAGCTAACTATGGCTACACCTTC	CASSKPDGANYGYTF
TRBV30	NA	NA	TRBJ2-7	TGTGCCTGGGCGGGATCGAGGTACGCCTACGAGCAGTACTTC	CAWAGSRYAYEQYF
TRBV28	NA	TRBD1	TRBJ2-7	TGTGCCACCAGACAGGGCTACGAGCAGTACTTC	CATRQGYEQYF
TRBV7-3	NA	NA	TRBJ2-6	TGTGCCAGCAGCCCGAGCTCTGGGGCCAACGTCCTGACTTTC	CASSPSSGANVLTF
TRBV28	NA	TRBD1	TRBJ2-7	TGTGCCAGCAGCCAGACAGGGGCTCTGTACGAGCAGTACTTC	CASSQTGALYEQYF
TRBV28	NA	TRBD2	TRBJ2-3	TGTGCCAGCAACGGACTAGCGGGAGGTCGTACGCAGTATTTT	CASNGLAGGRTQYF
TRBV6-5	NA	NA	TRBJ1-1	TGTGCCAGCAGCAACAGGGAGTACACTGAAGCTTTCTTT	CASSNREYTEAFF
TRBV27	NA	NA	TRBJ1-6	TGTGCCAGCAGTTTATCGAAAGGGAGGCGGAATTCACCCCTCCACTTT	CASSLSKGRRNSPLHF
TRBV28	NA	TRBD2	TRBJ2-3	TGTGCCAGCAGTTTAACGGCTAGCGGGGGGGGAGGCACAGATACGCAGTATTTT	CASSLTASGGGGTDTQYF
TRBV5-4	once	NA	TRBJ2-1	TGTGCCAGCAGCTTGCTGCCGCCGCCACTCAATGAGCAGTTCTTC	CASSLLPPPLNEQFF
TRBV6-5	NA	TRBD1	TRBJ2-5	TGTGCCAGCAGTTACAGGACAGGAGGAGAGACCCAGTACTTC	CASSYRTGGETQYF
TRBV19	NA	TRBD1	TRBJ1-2	TGTGCCAGTAGTGTACCACAGGGGGACTATGGCTACACCTTC	CASSVPQGDYGYTF
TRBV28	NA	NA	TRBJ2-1	TGTGCCAGCTTCGTGCGGGGAACCAATGAGCAGTTCTTC	CASFVRGTNEQFF
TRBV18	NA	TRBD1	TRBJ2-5	TGTGCCAGCTCACCACGAGGGGGCGGGTACCAAGAGACCCAGTACTTC	CASSPRGGGYQETQYF
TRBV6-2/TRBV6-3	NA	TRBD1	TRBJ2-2	TGTGCCAGCAGTCCCGGGACAGGACCATCCGGGGAGCTGTTTTTT	CASSPGTGPSGELFF
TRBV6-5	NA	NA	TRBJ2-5	TGTGCCACCGGACTTGGGGGGGCCGTAAAGACCCAGTACTTC	CATGLGGAVKTQYF
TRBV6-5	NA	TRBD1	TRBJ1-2	TGTGCCAGCAGTTTGTCAGGGGGGCAATATGGCTACACCTTC	CASSLSGGQYGYTF
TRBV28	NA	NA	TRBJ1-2	TGTGCCAGCACAAGGCGGCCGGGGGTCTATGGCTACACCTTC	CASTRRPGVYGYTF
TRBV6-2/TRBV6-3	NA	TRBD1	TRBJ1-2	TGTGCCAGCAGTCGCCCATGGGGGACAGGGGTGCTTCATGGCTACACCTTC	CASSRPWGTGVLHGYTF
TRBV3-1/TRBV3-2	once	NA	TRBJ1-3	TGTGCCAGCAGCCCGGTGGGCCCTGGAAACACCATATATTTT	CASSPVGPGNTIYF
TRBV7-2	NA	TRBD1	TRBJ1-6	TGTGCCAGCAGCCTGAGGGGGCTTAATTCACCCCTCCACTTT	CASSLRGLNSPLHF
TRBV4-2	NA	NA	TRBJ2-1	TGTGCCAGCAATGAGCATTACAATGAGCAGTTCTTC	CASNEHYNEQFF
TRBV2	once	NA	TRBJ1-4	TGTGCCAGCAAGCGGGACCAGGGCCGGGAAAAACTGTTTTTT	CASKRDQGREKLFF
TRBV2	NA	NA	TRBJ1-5	TGTGCCAGCAGGGTCGGGGAAGGTCAGCCCCAGCATTTT	CASRVGEGQPQHF
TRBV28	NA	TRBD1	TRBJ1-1	TGTGCCAGCAGTCCGGGGCAGGGGGACACTGAAGCTTTCTTT	CASSPGQGDTEAFF
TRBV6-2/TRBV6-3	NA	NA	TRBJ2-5	TGTGCCAGCAGCCGCGGGGAGACCCAGTACTTC	CASSRGETQYF
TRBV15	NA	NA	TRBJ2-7	TGTGCCACCAGCACTAGCCTGCGGGGGCGGGTCTACGAGCAGTACTTC	CATSTSLRGRVYEQYF
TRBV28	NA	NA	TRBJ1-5	TGTGCCAGCAGTCCCCAAGGGGCCCGCAATCAGCCCCAGCATTTT	CASSPQGARNQPQHF
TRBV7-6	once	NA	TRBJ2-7	TGTGCCAGCAGCTCCCGTCGGGGGGCGAGGTTCTACGAGCAGTACTTC	CASSSRRGARFYEQYF
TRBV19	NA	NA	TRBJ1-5	TGTGCCAGTAGCCAACGACCCAACAGGGCTGATGGCAATCAGCCCCAGCATTTT	CASSQRPNRADGNQPQHF
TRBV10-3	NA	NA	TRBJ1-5	TGTGCCATCAGTGAGGGAGGGGTGGGACAGCCCCAGCATTTT	CAISEGGVGQPQHF
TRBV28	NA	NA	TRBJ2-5	TGTGCCAGCAGTTCTCCCCAGGGAAGGGAGACCCAGTACTTC	CASSSPQGRETQYF
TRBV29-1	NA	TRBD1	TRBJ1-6	TGCAGCGTTGGCCTTAGGGGGACAGGGGGAAATTCACCCCTCCACTTT	CSVGLRGTGGNSPLHF
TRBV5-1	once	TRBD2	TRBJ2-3	TGCGCCAGCAGCCCCGATTGGGCTAGCGGGGGGCTGAGCACAGATACGCAGTATTTT	CASSPDWASGGLSTDTQYF
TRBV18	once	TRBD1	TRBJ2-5	TGTGCCAGCTCACCCCCGGGACAGGGTAGAGAGACCCAGTACTTC	CASSPPGQGRETQYF
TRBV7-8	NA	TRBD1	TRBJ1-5	TGTGCCAGCAGCCAAACCCGACAGGGGGTCCATCAGCCCCAGCATTTT	CASSQTRQGVHQPQHF
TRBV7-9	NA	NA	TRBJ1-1	TGTGCCAGCAGCCCGTCCCGGGGAGGATACACTGAAGCTTTCTTT	CASSPSRGGYTEAFF
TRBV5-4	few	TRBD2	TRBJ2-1	TGTGCCAGCAGCTTGGCGGGGGGCAATGAGCAGTTCTTC	CASSLAGGNEQFF
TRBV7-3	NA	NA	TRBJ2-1	TGTGCCAGCAGCCACCTTTACAACAATGAGCAGTTCTTC	CASSHLYNNEQFF
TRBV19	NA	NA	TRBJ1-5	TGTGCCAGTACCGATACGGGGGGCGAGAGTCAGCCCCAGCATTTT	CASTDTGGESQPQHF
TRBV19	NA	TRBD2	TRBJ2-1	TGTGCCAGTAGTGAACAAGCGGGAGCCAATGAGCAGTTCTTC	CASSEQAGANEQFF
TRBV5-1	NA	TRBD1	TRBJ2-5	TGCGCCAGCATGACAGGGGCCAGGGAAGAGACCCAGTACTTC	CASMTGAREETQYF
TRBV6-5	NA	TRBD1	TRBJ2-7	TGTGCCAGCAGTCGGGACAGGTTGTCCTACGAGCAGTACTTC	CASSRDRLSYEQYF
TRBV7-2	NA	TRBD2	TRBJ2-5	TGTGCCAGCAGCTTAGGTCTAGCGGGGGCCCCCGGGACCCAGTACTTC	CASSLGLAGAPGTQYF
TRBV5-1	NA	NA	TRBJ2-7	TGCGCCAGCAGCTTGATTCCGGGGATCTACGAGCAGTACTTC	CASSLIPGIYEQYF
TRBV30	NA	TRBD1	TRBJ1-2	TGTGCCTGGAACAGGGGGCAAGGCTACACCTTC	CAWNRGQGYTF
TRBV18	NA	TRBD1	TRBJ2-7	TGTGCCAGCTCACTGGACAGGGCGAGGGAGCAGTACTTC	CASSLDRAREQYF
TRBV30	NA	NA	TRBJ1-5	TGTGCCTGGAGTCCCCGCGGGGGAAATCAGCCCCAGCATTTT	CAWSPRGGNQPQHF
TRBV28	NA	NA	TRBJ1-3	TGTGCCAGCATAAGTGTCTACGGGGGCTCTGGAAACACCATATATTTT	CASISVYGGSGNTIYF
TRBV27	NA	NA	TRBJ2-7	TGTGCCAGCAGTTTATCCGCGGCGGCAGCCTACGAGCAGTACTTC	CASSLSAAAAYEQYF
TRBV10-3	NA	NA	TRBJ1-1	TGTGCCATCAAAGCAGGGATGAACACTGAAGCTTTCTTT	CAIKAGMNTEAFF
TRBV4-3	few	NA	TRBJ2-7	TGCGCCAGCAGCCAAGATCGATTGAGCTCCTACGAGCAGTACTTC	CASSQDRLSSYEQYF
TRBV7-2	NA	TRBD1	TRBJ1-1	TGTGCCAGCAGCCGGCAGGGGGTGAACACTGAAGCTTTCTTT	CASSRQGVNTEAFF
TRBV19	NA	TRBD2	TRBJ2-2	TGTGCCACGATGGGGCTAGCGGGAGGGCGTAGCGGGGAGCTGTTTTTT	CATMGLAGGRSGELFF
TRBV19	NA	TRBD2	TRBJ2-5	TGTGCCAGTAGTCTGAGACTAGCGGGAGTGGAGACCCAGTACTTC	CASSLRLAGVETQYF
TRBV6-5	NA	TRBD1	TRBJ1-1	TGTGCCAGCACTACAGGGGTCTGGGGCACTGAAGCTTTCTTT	CASTTGVWGTEAFF
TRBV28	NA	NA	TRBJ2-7	TGTGCCAGCAGTTTGGACTCCTCCTACGAGCAGTACTTC	CASSLDSSYEQYF
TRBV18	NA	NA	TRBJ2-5	TGTGCCAGCTCACAATACGGAGGAGGGCAGTCCCAGTACTTC	CASSQYGGGQSQYF
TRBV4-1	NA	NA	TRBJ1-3	TGCGCCAGCAGCCAGGGGCTAGGGGCGAGTGGAAACACCATATATTTT	CASSQGLGASGNTIYF
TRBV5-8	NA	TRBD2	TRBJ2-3	TGTGCCAGCAGCAAGACTAGCGGGAGTCTCACAGATACGCAGTATTTT	CASSKTSGSLTDTQYF